Below are 2 T cell receptor beta chains sequenced from a single sample in a study of blood T cell repertoires in COVID-19. Assay: immunoSEQ multiplex PCR; the TCRdb copy retains only in-frame clones and omits some. The data contain some 190,000 clones, around 80% of them singletons. The sample taken for sequencing was PBMCs or T cells enriched from blood (not recorded which). The source of these receptors is a man aged 30 to 45 with acute COVID-19.

This clone has only a few counts. The rearrangement joins TRBV11-3 to TRBJ1-5; 9 bases match TRBD1. Germline CDR1 is SGHNT and CDR2 is YENEEA. V shed 5 bases and J 10 bases; nucleotides not matched to a gene: 21. CDR3 length equals 18 residues. The CDR3 DNA reads TGTGCCAGCAGCGCAAACAGGGGGCGTGAAATAATTGCGATACCCCAGCATTTT. Residues: CASSANRGREIIAIPQHF.

The chain couples TRBV5-6 to TRBJ2-2; D unresolved. The CDR3 length is 13 residues. Trimming pared 1 base from V and 6 bases from J, leaving 7 bases between. Germline V gene sequence: CDR1 SGHDT, CDR2 YYEEEE. The CDR3: CASSLPVAGELFF. For the CDR3, the DNA is TGTGCCAGCAGCTTGCCGGTAGCCGGGGAGCTGTTTTTT.